This paragraph covers one T cell receptor (beta chain) sequence. The specificity of this receptor is unknown. Per-nucleotide qualities are absent, and no much larger clonotype sits a single base away. The data stem from a study of Ad26.COV2.S vaccination and SARS-CoV-2 variants (dated by TCRdb to 2020 to 2023). In the study overall: Vaccine-arm donors were drawn from COV1001, a multicentre, randomized, double-blind, placebo-controlled phase I-IIa trial of Ad26.COV2.S in healthy adults. Ad26.COV2.S was given intramuscularly at 5x10^10 or 1x10^11 viral particles, as a single shot or as two shots 56 days apart. TCRbeta repertoire sequencing was used to assess the specificity and breadth of SARS-CoV-2-reactive T cell receptors after Ad26.COV2.S vaccination. The TCR-sequenced set comprised around 32 samples: about 19 Ad26.COV2.S vaccine recipients, 5 placebo recipients and 8 SARS-CoV-2 convalescent individuals. Trial participants were randomized into five groups of five: low-dose or high-dose Ad26.COV2.S given once or twice, or placebo on both occasions. Investigators remained blinded to trial group allocation during experiments and outcome assessment. What the study reported, not specific to this receptor: Compared with placebo recipients, Ad26.COV2.S recipients showed higher spike-specific TCR breadth (P = 0.0014). It was noted by the authors that total T cell responses may have been underestimated by the TCR breadth and depth analyses. Vaccine and placebo recipients had similar non-spike TCR breadth, a finding consistent with the vaccine containing only spike. The study was not powered to compare responses between vaccine doses or regimens. After vaccination, spike-specific CD8+ and CD4+ T cell responses were reported to show substantial breadth.

TCRbeta CDR3 regions were sequenced with the immunoSEQ Assay. After extraction, genomic DNA underwent amplification by bias-controlled multiplex PCR, followed by high-throughput sequencing. Regarding the original processing steps: To quantify the absolute abundance of every unique TCRbeta CDR3 region, sequences were collapsed and filtered. T cell fraction was estimated by normalization of TCRbeta template counts to usable DNA, with usable DNA being measured through amplification of reference genes present in all nucleated cells. Repertoire TCRs were annotated as SARS-CoV-2-specific by exact matching of V gene, CDR3 amino acid sequence and J gene to a known reactive TCR set. The reference SARS-CoV-2 TCR set came from MIRA and was filtered for enrichment in COVID-19-positive ImmuneCODE repertoires, removing public or cross-reactive TCRs. Drawing on the MIRA antigens, annotated TCRs were analysed further at the level of specific ORF or position within ORF. Depth was the summed frequency of annotated unique rearrangements, while breadth was defined as annotated unique rearrangements over total unique productive rearrangements. TCR breadth was compared between groups using two-sided Wilcoxon rank-sum tests. Here the immuneACCESS table is served through TCRdb, limited to in-frame sequences with V and J called. Missing clones are a known gap in these copies; in checked studies unresolved V genes cover under half, and the rest lacks a known reason. That table supplies the V and J calls and clone size; D and trimming were determined from the DNA. This sample holds 350,000 to 400,000 clones; around 91% were observed only once. Over 1.5% of the sample is in the top ten clones.

Per the publication, the treatment or condition label means: roughly 19 received Ad26.COV2.S at low or high dose, single or two shots; about 5 received placebo; per-sample allocation not given. Repertoires of vaccine and placebo recipients were sequenced from samples collected on day 63 after the first injection. Between 29 July and 7 August 2020, Cohort 1b enrolled 25 adults aged 18-55 years at one site in Boston, USA. Ad26.COV2.S was a replication-incompetent adenovirus type 26 vector expressing a prefusion-stabilized SARS-CoV-2 spike protein from the original Wuhan strain. The germline V gene specifies MDHEN as CDR1 and SYDVKM as CDR2. The CDR3 numbers 14 residues from cysteine through phenylalanine. Kept here is only the CDR3 DNA, which spans 42 bases and is read in frame from base 1. The germline ends are 12 bases apart after V is trimmed by 2 bases and J by 5 bases.

This sample comprised peripheral blood, obtained in a trial of Ad26.COV2.S vaccine versus placebo. The rearrangement joined TRBV28 to TRBJ1-1, and perhaps TRBD1 as D gene, on 5 matching bases. This clonotype was sampled from a person between 18 and 59 years old who received the Ad26.COV2.S COVID-19 vaccine or a placebo. The CDR3 region: CASSLGGGMTEAFF. The DNA sequence is as follows: TGTGCCAGCAGTTTAGGTGGGGGTATGACTGAAGCTTTCTTT.